One and the same sample provided the 21 T cell receptor beta chains below, sequenced in a study of response to subunit inactivated influenza vaccine. TCRdb used MiXCR to reprocess the RT-PCR reads, holding one entry per CDR3 protein. The sample has hundreds of thousands of distinct CDR3 sequences; around 16% are singletons. The material was PBMCs from blood, obtained 11 to 12 days after vaccination. The receptor set was obtained from a man aged 50 to 59 who received an inactivated influenza vaccine.

This clonotype was detected a few times. The DNA of the CDR3 is TGTGCCAGCAGCCCACCTACGCAGGGGGCCCACGAGCAGTACTTC. The encoded protein is CASSPPTQGAHEQYF. This chain uses TRBV16 with TRBJ2-7, with TRBD1 matching over 8 bases. The V gene's germline CDR1 is KGHSY and CDR2 FQNENV. Trimming removed 4 bases from V and 5 bases from J; junction bases left unmatched: 10. This CDR3 contains 15 residues.

The rearrangement links TRBV12-3 or TRBV12-4 to TRBJ2-7; 14 bases are a match to TRBD2. The CDR3 spans 17 residues. The junction had 11 bases not matched to a gene; V was cut back by 7 bases and J by 3 bases. CDR3 protein: CASNGLAGGGPYYEQYF. The CDR3 nucleotides are TGTGCCAGCAACGGACTAGCGGGAGGCGGCCCCTACTACGAGCAGTACTTC.

CDR3 sequence reads: CASSVRAATNEKLFF. The CDR3 coding sequence is TGTGCCAGCAGTGTCAGGGCTGCAACTAATGAAAAACTGTTTTTT. The chain joins TRBV6-1 to TRBJ1-4; TRBD1 is a possible D gene (5 bases). V gave up 4 bases and J gave up 0 bases, with 9 bases separating them. Germline-derived CDR1 and CDR2 are MNHNS and SASEGT. This CDR3 has 15 amino acids.

This clonotype was counted at least ten times. The gene calls are TRBV20-1 and TRBJ1-2, with 7 bases aligning to TRBD1. The germline V gene encodes CDR1 DFQATT and CDR2 SNEGSKA (reference sequence). This CDR3 is 13 amino acids long. The V gene end was trimmed by 6 bases and the J gene end by 3 bases; junction bases not matched to a gene: 7. The CDR3 reads CSARTGADYGYTF. The CDR3 bases are TGCAGTGCGCGTACAGGGGCCGACTATGGCTACACCTTC.

This clonotype was observed many times. This rearrangement joins TRBV29-1 to TRBJ2-1; D gene ambiguous. Germline CDR1 SQVTM, CDR2 ANQGSEA. The V end lost 2 bases, the J end lost 5 bases, and 13 bases lay between the germline ends. This CDR3 spans 14 amino acids. CDR3 sequence: CSVEIPPHDNEQFF. The CDR3 DNA reads as TGCAGCGTTGAAATACCCCCTCATGACAATGAGCAGTTCTTC.

This clonotype has just one count. V usage is TRBV28 and J usage is TRBJ2-6; D is possibly TRBD1 (6 bases). The CDR3 contains 15 residues. V was pared by 5 bases and J by 3 bases, with 11 bases between. The V gene's germline CDR1 is MDHEN and CDR2 SYDVKM. This chain's CDR3 is CASSTTGNGANVLTF. DNA of the CDR3: TGTGCCAGCAGTACGACAGGAAATGGGGCCAACGTCCTGACTTTC.

The chain links TRBV6-1 to TRBJ1-6; D remains unclear. In germline, CDR1 is MNHNS, CDR2 SASEGT. The CDR3 extends over 16 amino acids. With 6 bases removed from V and 5 bases from J, the gap between germline ends came to 17 bases. CDR3 protein: CASSLGRVGHNSPLHF. In DNA form, the CDR3 reads TGTGCCAGCAGCCTGGGGAGGGTAGGCCATAATTCACCCCTCCACTTT.

The rearrangement uses TRBV5-6 and TRBJ2-3; D might be TRBD1 or TRBD2, each matching 5 bases. The CDR3 consists of 16 residues. V gave up 3 bases and J gave up 5 bases, with 19 bases separating them. Germline V CDR1 and CDR2: SGHDT, YYEEEE. CDR3 amino acids: CASSYRWGRERDTQYF. The CDR3 DNA sequence: TGTGCCAGCAGCTACCGCTGGGGCAGGGAGAGAGATACGCAGTATTTT.

This clonotype was found a few times. J is TRBJ1-1 and V is TRBV5-1; 7 nucleotides match TRBD1. The CDR3 sequence is 15 residues long. The ends lost 4 bases at V and 1 base at J; junction bases unmatched: 7. Germline V lookup: CDR1 SGHRS, CDR2 YFSETQ. The CDR3 nucleotides are TGCGCCAGCAGCCCGGAGGGGGCCACGAACACTGAAGCTTTCTTT. Residues: CASSPEGATNTEAFF.

This clonotype came up a few times. The chain recombines TRBV6-5 with TRBJ1-5, with a weak D call TRBD1 (5 bases). V lost 4 bases, J lost 4 bases, and 17 bases lay in between. The V gene's germline CDR1 is MNHEY and CDR2 SVGAGI. The CDR3 loop spans 16 amino acids. CDR3 protein: CASSSLSRGKNQPQHF. The CDR3 nucleotides are TGTGCCAGCAGTTCCCTAAGTCGGGGGAAAAATCAGCCCCAGCATTTT.

This clonotype was counted only a few times. CDR3 in amino acids: CASSKETRDRDPYEQYF. Written as DNA, the CDR3 is TGTGCCAGCAGCAAAGAAACCCGGGACAGGGATCCCTACGAGCAGTACTTC. The chain recombines TRBV21-1 with TRBJ2-7; the table's D gene call, TRBD1, was not cross checked with the DNA. TRBV21-1 is a known pseudogene. The CDR3 extends over 17 amino acids.

This clonotype was seen a handful of times. V and J are TRBV5-1 and TRBJ2-1; D tentatively fits TRBD1 or TRBD2 (6 bases each). V lost 1 base, J lost 5 bases, and 10 bases lay in between. Germline CDR1 and CDR2: SGHRS and YFSETQ. The CDR3 length is 14 residues. CDR3 in amino acids: CASSLSRGHNEQFF. CDR3 coding DNA: TGCGCCAGCAGCTTGTCCCGGGGGCACAATGAGCAGTTCTTC.

This clonotype was seen a handful of times. This sequence joins TRBV5-1 and TRBJ2-3; D is unclear. Trimming took 5 bases from V and 3 from J, leaving 10 bases between them. Germline V CDR1 and CDR2: SGHRS, YFSETQ. The CDR3 runs 13 residues. CDR3 nucleotides: TGCGCCAGCAGGCTGGGCGAAACAGATACGCAGTATTTT. As protein: CASRLGETDTQYF.

This chain uses TRBV6-2 or TRBV6-3 with TRBJ1-5; possible D gene TRBD1, 6 bases. In germline, CDR1 is MNHEY, CDR2 SVGEGT. CDR3 size: 15 residues. V was clipped by 6 bases and J by 0 bases, with 12 bases between them. As DNA, the CDR3 is TGTGCCAGCAGGGGGGCCGTATATAGCAATCAGCCCCAGCATTTT. Encoded protein: CASRGAVYSNQPQHF.

This clonotype turned up a few times. V gene TRBV4-2 combines with J gene TRBJ2-7; unclear D gene. From germline, CDR1 is LGHNA and CDR2 YNFKEQ. The CDR3 length is 14 residues. The V gene lost 0 bases and the J gene lost 1 base, with 7 bases spanning the gap. The CDR3 is CASSQEQYSYEQYF. In DNA form, the CDR3 reads TGTGCCAGCAGCCAAGAACAGTATTCCTACGAGCAGTACTTC.

This clonotype was observed a few times. This chain joins TRBV28 and TRBJ1-4; D gene unclear. The CDR3 sequence is 11 residues long. V was shortened by 6 bases and J by 5 bases, with 4 bases between the two germline ends. The V gene's germline CDR1 is MDHEN and CDR2 SYDVKM. CDR3 nucleotide sequence: TGTGCCAGCAGGGAGAATGAAAAACTGTTTTTT. This codes for CASRENEKLFF.

This clonotype has a handful of counts. The rearrangement joins TRBV10-2 to TRBJ2-3; 12 bases line up with TRBD2. Unmatched junction bases numbered 11, after V lost 6 bases and J lost 1 base. The germline gives CDR1 WSHSY, CDR2 SAAADI. The CDR3 sequence is 18 residues long. The CDR3 DNA reads as TGCGCCAGCAGACCACTAGCGGGGGGATCAACGGGCACAGATACGCAGTATTTT. Translation gives CASRPLAGGSTGTDTQYF.

The chain joins TRBV30 to TRBJ2-2; 13 positions agree with TRBD2. In germline, CDR1 is GTSNPN, CDR2 SVGIG (reference sequence). The CDR3 extends over 17 amino acids. With 2 bases clipped from V and 5 bases from J, the junction kept 8 bases outside the gene matches. CDR3 coding DNA: TGTGCCTGGAGTCGACTAGCGGGAGGTTCGGGGACCGGGGAGCTGTTTTTT. Protein sequence: CAWSRLAGGSGTGELFF.

V and J are TRBV2 and TRBJ1-2; no definite D call. Germline values: CDR1 SNHLY, CDR2 FYNNEI. The CDR3 runs 13 residues. V was clipped by 7 bases and J by 6 bases, with 15 bases between them. Here the CDR3 DNA reads TGTGCCAGCATCTTATTTTGGCGTGATGGCTACACCTTC. Protein product: CASILFWRDGYTF.

The rearrangement uses TRBV13 and TRBJ2-7; D possibly corresponds to TRBD1 (6 bases). V was shortened by 1 base and J by 9 bases, with 10 bases between the two germline ends. Germline CDR1 and CDR2: PRHDT and FYEKMQ (reference sequence). This CDR3 has 12 amino acids. The CDR3, as DNA: TGTGCCAGCAGCTTAGAAGACAGGCGGCAGTACTTC. Amino acids: CASSLEDRRQYF.

This clonotype was found a few times. The genes are TRBV11-2 and TRBJ1-1; TRBD1 is a possible D gene (5 bases). The CDR3 contains 15 residues. Deletions cut 5 bases from V and 3 bases from J, with 16 bases between. Germline assignment: CDR1 SGHAT and CDR2 FQNNGV. This chain's CDR3 is CASSPRWGGDTEAFF. The CDR3 nucleotides are TGTGCCAGCAGCCCCCGGTGGGGGGGAGACACTGAAGCTTTCTTT.